The entry below gives a single T cell receptor (beta chain) sequence along with its context. This clone was recorded a few times. No base quality information exists; no much larger clone differs at one position. These data originate in a study of graft-versus-host responses after intestinal transplantation (dated by TCRdb to 2020 to 2023). Turning to the overall study: Multivisceral, liver-intestinal, or isolated intestinal transplants were received by the recipients. Every recipient was given anti-thymocyte globulin induction, followed by about three years of maintenance tacrolimus and steroids. After intestinal transplantation, graft-versus-host and host-versus-graft alloreactive T cell clones in the graft, circulation and bone marrow were tracked using bulk TCR-beta CDR3 sequencing. Alloreactive clones were identified by sequencing pre-transplant mixed lymphocyte reaction products and comparing these products with unstimulated pre-transplant donor and recipient T cells. The cohort enrolled 24 intestinal transplant recipients, one of whom was a retransplant, and a few patients without pretransplant specimens were excluded. A peak of at least 4% donor T cells among recipient peripheral blood mononuclear cells was the definition used for donor T cell macrochimerism. Rather than going through the commercial service, samples from a few later patients were sequenced in-house on an Illumina MiSeq and processed with MiXCR.

Results and caveats for the whole study, not just this receptor: Peak levels of circulating GvH clones were associated with declines in HvG clones early after transplant. GvH clones were detected in recipient bone marrow, and some of these GvH clones were observed earlier in ileal mucosa or blood, consistent with an intestinal mucosal origin. The conclusions were limited by the relatively low number and heterogeneity of the intestinal transplant patients. In patients with donor T cell macrochimerism, the allografts had high GvH to HvG T cell clonal ratios.

What this sample's time point label stands for: cells obtained before transplantation from donor or recipient. In mixed lymphocyte reactions, roughly 200,000 CFSE-labeled pre-transplant responders were plated with roughly 200,000 irradiated violet-dye-labeled stimulators and cultured for 5 to 6 days. After the mixed lymphocyte reaction, proliferating CD3+CD4+CFSE-low and CD3+CD8+CFSE-low responder cells were FACS-sorted on a BD Influx sorter. Library generation was performed with the immunoSEQ multiplex PCR assay. For most patients, genomic DNA was isolated with the Qiagen DNeasy Blood and Tissue Kit and shipped frozen to Adaptive Biotechnologies for TCR sequencing. For most patients, high-throughput TCR-beta CDR3 sequencing of genomic DNA was performed by Adaptive Biotechnologies. The study's own analysis went as follows. TCR sequencing data for around 20 patients were retrieved from Adaptive's ImmunoSEQ software; three other patients were processed with MiXCR and VDJtools. CD4 versus CD8 sorting errors were corrected by removing sequences found in both subsets at a frequency ratio below 5:1. CDR3 nucleotide sequences shared by donor and recipient were removed because the origin of these sequences could not be assigned. Alloreactive clones required at least 2-fold expansion over unstimulated cells and minimum CFSE-low frequency of 0.002% (template counts) or 0.001% (read counts). Clones were considered mappable if detected in sequenced pre-transplant spleen, lymph node, or MLR CFSE-low populations of the donor or recipient. The cumulative frequency of alloreactive clones was calculated as a percentage of all sequences, weighted by copy number. In TCRdb, the immuneACCESS table is reduced to in-frame sequences with V and J assigned. These tables do not hold every clone; where another copy was compared, an unresolved V gene accounts for under half, and the others remain unexplained. V, J and clone size are those of that table, while D and trimming were read from the DNA. Recorded for this sample are some 10,000 clones; just over 30% of them occurred a single time. In total, the top ten clones hold 5.3% of the sample.

The junction carries 9 bases between V and J, which are trimmed by 3 bases and 0 bases respectively. Including cysteine and phenylalanine, the CDR3 has 14 amino acids. Only the CDR3 DNA stays, 42 bases, in frame from base 1. The germline V gene specifies MNHNS as CDR1 and SASEGT as CDR2. The rearrangement joined TRBV6-1 to TRBJ2-7, with no D gene named confidently. This receptor was obtained from a human patient who was an organ donor for intestinal transplantation. This material consisted of alloreactive CD4+ T cells from a mixed lymphocyte reaction culture, taken before transplantation. Reading the label with the study, this specimen's cell subset or site is: CFSE-low proliferating T cells sorted from roughly 6-day pre-transplant mixed lymphocyte reaction (GvH or HvG direction). The CDR3 amino acid sequence is: CASSEENPSYEQYF. The nucleotides read TGTGCCAGCAGTGAGGAAAACCCCTCCTACGAGCAGTACTTC.